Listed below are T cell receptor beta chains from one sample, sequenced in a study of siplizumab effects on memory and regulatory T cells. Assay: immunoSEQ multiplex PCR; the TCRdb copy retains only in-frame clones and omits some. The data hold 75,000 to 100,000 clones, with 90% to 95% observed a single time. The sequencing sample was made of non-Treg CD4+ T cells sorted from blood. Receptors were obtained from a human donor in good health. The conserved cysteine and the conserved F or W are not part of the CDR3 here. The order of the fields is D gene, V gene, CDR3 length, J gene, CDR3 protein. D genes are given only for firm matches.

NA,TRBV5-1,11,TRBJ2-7,ASSLQGSYEQY
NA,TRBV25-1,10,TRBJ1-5,ASSELRGPQH
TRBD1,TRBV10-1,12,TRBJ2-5,ASSDSRGPETQY
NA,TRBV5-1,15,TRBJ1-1,ASSSPPTGTPNTEAF
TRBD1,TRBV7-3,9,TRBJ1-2,ASTQGDGYT
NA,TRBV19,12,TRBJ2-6,ASSKFSGANVLT
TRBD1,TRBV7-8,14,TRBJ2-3,ASSSRRDRGQDTQY
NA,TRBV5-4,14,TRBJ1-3,ASSSGLHSTGNTIY
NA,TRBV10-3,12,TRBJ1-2,AISDGQQGAGYT
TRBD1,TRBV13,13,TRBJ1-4,ASTARTGGGEKLF
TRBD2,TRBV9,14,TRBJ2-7,ASSVTSGRGTYEQY
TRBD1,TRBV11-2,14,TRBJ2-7,ASSLAGTGGPYEQY
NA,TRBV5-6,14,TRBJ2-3,ASSLAPAASTDTQY
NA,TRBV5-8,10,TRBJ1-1,ASSFWNTEAF
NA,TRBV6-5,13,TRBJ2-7,ASSRPNRATYEQY
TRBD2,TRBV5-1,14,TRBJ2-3,ASRPTASGRTYTQY
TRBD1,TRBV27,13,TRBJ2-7,ASSHRDRGSTEQY
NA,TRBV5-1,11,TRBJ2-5,ASSFLGQETQY
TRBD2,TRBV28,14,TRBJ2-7,ASSSGLAGAFYEQY
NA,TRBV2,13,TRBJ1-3,ASSEYSGAGNTIY
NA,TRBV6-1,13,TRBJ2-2,ASSEGGSGTGELF
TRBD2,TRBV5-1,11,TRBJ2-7,ASSLAWGGEQY
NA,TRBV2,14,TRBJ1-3,ASSEDRSSSGNTIY
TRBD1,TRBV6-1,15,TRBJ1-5,ASSETWGQVINQPQH
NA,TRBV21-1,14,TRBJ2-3,ASSSDRTGGGDTQY
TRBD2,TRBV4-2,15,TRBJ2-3,ASSQKNSWEGQDTQY
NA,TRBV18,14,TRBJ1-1,ASSPRGGDANTEAF
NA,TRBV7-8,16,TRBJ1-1,ASSLRLGQKGRHTEAF
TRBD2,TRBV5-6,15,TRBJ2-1,ASTRPAGGYRGNEQF
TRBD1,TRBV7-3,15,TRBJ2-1,ASSPRGIRGQGNEQF
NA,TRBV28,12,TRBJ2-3,ASRPSGERGGQY
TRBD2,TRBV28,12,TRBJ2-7,ASSPQGLSYEQY
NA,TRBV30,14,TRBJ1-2,AWSVLVKNSLYGYT
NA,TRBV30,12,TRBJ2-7,AWNFMRASYEQY
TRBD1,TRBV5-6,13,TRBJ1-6,ASSLRDRVNSPLH
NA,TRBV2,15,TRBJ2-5,ASTEGRTDPIKETQY
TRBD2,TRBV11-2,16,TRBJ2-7,ASSLVVRGLAGMDEQY
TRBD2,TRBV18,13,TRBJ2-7,ASSPEGLAVYEQY
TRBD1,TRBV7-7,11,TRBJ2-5,ASSRDRGETQY
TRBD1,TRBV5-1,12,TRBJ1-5,ASSLGQGGQPQH
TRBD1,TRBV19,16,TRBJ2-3,ASSTHGQGISLADTQY